The source of this TCR beta chain is a study of post-analysis software for immune sequencing data. Study background: Multiple sclerosis in the patients followed relapsing-remitting, secondary progressive and progressive-relapsing courses. Whole-study findings and limits: Five TRBV segments, including TRBV5-6, TRBV5-1 and TRBV20-1, were more frequent in patients than controls. The normalized Chao1 diversity of multiple sclerosis patients was significantly lower than that of controls. Same-batch samples co-clustered strongly by F measure.

From germline, CDR1 is SGHRS and CDR2 YFSETQ. The CDR3 covers 12 residues. Trimming cost V 5 bases and J 14 bases, with 17 bases left between them. About this clonotype: Antigen specificity is unknown.

TCR beta cDNA libraries included unique molecular identifiers. A population of about 0.95 to 11 million T cells gave rise to roughly 0.5 million cDNA molecules. TCRdb fed the PCR reads into MiXCR, producing one record per CDR3 protein. Here the sample spans 820,000 or so distinct CDR3 sequences, roughly 50% being singletons. The chain is built from TRBV5-1 and TRBJ2-1, with D perhaps matching TRBD1 or TRBD2 (5 bases each). Sequencing was performed on blood. The source of this sequence is a girl aged 10 to 17 with multiple sclerosis. The CDR3, as DNA: TGCGCCAGCAGACGAGGGGCGACTGAAAAGTTCTTC. This gives the protein CASRRGATEKFF.